This T cell receptor (beta chain) appears in the sequencing data of a study of glioma-infiltrating T cells after dendritic cell vaccination. Overall study: Glioblastoma patients came from Phase I and II dendritic cell vaccination trials.

The time point is: after dendritic cell vaccination, including at tumor progression/relapse. Between the trimmed V and J ends, which lost 0 bases and 3 bases, there was a span of 4 bases. The CDR3 runs to 13 residues. Germline assignment: CDR1 SGHRS and CDR2 YFSETQ. The PCR used 60 V beta and 13 J beta primers. Data came from immunoSEQ multiplex PCR; TCRdb stores just in-frame clones and leaves some out. Of about 65,000 clones in the sample, approximately 86% were seen once. The material was blood, obtained after dendritic cell vaccination. V is TRBV5-1 and J is TRBJ1-3; no clear D. The TCR originated in a human donor with glioblastoma. The CDR3 sequence is CASSLGGGNTIYF. In DNA form, the CDR3 reads TGCGCCAGCAGCTTGGGCGGTGGAAACACCATATATTTT.